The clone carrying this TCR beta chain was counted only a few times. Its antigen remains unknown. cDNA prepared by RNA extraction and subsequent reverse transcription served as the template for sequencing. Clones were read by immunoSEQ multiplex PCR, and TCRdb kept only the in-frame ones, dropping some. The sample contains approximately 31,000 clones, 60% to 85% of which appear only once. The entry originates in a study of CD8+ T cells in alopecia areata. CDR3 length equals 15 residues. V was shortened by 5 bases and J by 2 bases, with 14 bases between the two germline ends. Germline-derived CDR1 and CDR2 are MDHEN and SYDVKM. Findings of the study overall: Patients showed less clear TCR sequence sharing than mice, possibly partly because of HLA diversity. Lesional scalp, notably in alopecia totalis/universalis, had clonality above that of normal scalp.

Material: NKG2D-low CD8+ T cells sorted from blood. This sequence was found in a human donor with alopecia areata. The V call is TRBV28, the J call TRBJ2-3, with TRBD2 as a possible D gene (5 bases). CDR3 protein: CASSLRTGHTDTQYF. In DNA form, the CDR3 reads TGTGCCAGCAGTCTAAGGACTGGTCACACAGATACGCAGTATTTT.